The TCR beta chain under discussion was sequenced for a study of post-analysis software for immune sequencing data (dated by TCRdb to about 2015). At the level of the whole study: Disease courses on record covered relapsing-remitting, secondary progressive and progressive-relapsing multiple sclerosis, though some patients had no subtype annotation. Patient repertoires were compared against about a dozen previously published healthy control repertoires from donors aged about 6 to 26 years. A subset of samples was prepared in parallel using single-end sample barcoding, then pooled and co-amplified after Illumina adapter ligation.

Turning to this clonotype: Its antigen remains unidentified. No much larger clone exists at a distance of one base, and base qualities are not known.

To demonstrate the VDJtools post-analysis software, the study profiled TCR beta repertoires from the peripheral blood of about 13 young patients with multiple sclerosis. The multiple sclerosis patients were children and adolescents ranging in age from roughly 6 to 15 years. The receptor library was made with PCR. The run used an Illumina HiSeq 2500. To reduce PCR and sequencing biases, unique molecular identifiers were built into the TCR beta cDNA libraries. Every 1 to 10 million input T cells yielded roughly 500,000 cDNA molecules, meaning each molecule approximated one T cell. The patient libraries were prepared and sequenced with the same protocol used for the earlier healthy control dataset. Samples belonging to the same batch were prepared together, multiplexed and sequenced on a shared HiSeq lane. In the authors' own workflow: Raw barcoded reads were processed with MIGEC, discarding single-read molecular identifier groups before consensus assembly and CDR3 extraction. VDJtools was used for post-analysis of the clonotype tables, and diversity was normalized by down-sampling every dataset to the size of the smallest sample. Repertoire overlap clustering matched CDR3 amino acid but not nucleotide sequences to correct batch-related cross-sample contamination. TCRdb passed the public sequencing reads through fastp at Q25 and MiXCR, retaining productive beta sequences. Merged by CDR3 protein, the rows form single entries marked with the most common genes and DNA. The authors' filters were not applied to this entry. This sample comprises 750,000 to 950,000 distinct CDR3 sequences, roughly 50% of them detected only once. Roughly 4.4% of the sample belongs to the ten largest clones.

V loses 6 bases, J loses 1 base, and the germline ends lie 15 bases apart. From a lookup of the germline V gene, CDR1 and CDR2 are KGHSH and LQKENI. There are 15 amino acids in the CDR3, from cysteine to phenylalanine inclusive. Just CDR3 DNA is preserved here, 45 bases in frame from base 1. General study outcomes and caveats: Multiple sclerosis patients had significantly lower normalized Chao1 diversity than controls, a result that suggests substantial peripheral T-cell clonal expansion. Several TRBV segments, including TRBV5-6, TRBV5-1 and TRBV20-1, were significantly more frequent in patients than controls. The control group was slightly older than the multiple sclerosis patient group. Direct clustering with F measure revealed strong co-clustering of samples prepared in the same batch, which led to a batch-effect correction.

This TCR derives from a girl between 5 and 17 years old with multiple sclerosis. Sequenced material: blood. The chain couples TRBV18 to TRBJ2-5, with the identity of the D gene unclear. The CDR3: CASSPPTEPQETQYF. The DNA sequence is given as TGTGCCAGCTCCCCGCCGACGGAACCCCAAGAGACCCAGTACTTC.